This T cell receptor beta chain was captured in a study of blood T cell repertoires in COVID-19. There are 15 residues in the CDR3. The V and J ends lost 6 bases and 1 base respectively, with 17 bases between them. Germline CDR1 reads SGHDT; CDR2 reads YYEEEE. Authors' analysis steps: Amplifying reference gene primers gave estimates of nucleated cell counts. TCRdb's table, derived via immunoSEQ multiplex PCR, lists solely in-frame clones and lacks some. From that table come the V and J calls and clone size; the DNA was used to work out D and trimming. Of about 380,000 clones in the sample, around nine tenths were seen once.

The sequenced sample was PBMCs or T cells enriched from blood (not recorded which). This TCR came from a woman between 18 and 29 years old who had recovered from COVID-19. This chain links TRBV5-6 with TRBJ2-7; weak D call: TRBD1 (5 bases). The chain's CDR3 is CASTAISGFSYEQYF. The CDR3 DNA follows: TGTGCCAGCACCGCTATCTCAGGGTTTTCCTACGAGCAGTACTTC. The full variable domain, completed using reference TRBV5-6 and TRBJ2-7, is DAGVTQSPTHLIKTRGQQVTLRCSPKSGHDTVSWYQQALGQGPQFIFQYYEEEERQRGNFPDRFSGHQFPNYSSELNVNALLLGDSALYLCASTAISGFSYEQYFGPGTRLTVT.